This is a list of T cell receptor beta chains from one sample in a study of CD8+CD57+ T cells in acquired aplastic anemia. TCRdb ran MiXCR on the reads and lists one entry per CDR3 protein. The data contain 200,000 or so distinct CDR3 sequences, 64% of them singletons. Sequencing was done on a sample of sorted CD4+, CD8+, or CD8+CD57+ T cells (not recorded which) from PBMCs. The receptors were gathered from a human donor with severe aplastic anemia or a healthy control (not recorded which). Both conserved end residues are part of each CDR3. The D gene is left open where the match is weak. Not every row has a clone size; where given, it reads once, few, many or a size class.

v_gene: TRBV24-1; d_gene: NA; abundance: NA; j_gene: TRBJ2-1; CDR3nt: TGTGCCACCAGTGATTCCCCCGGACAAGTCCATGAGCAGTTCTTC; CDR3aa: CATSDSPGQVHEQFF
v_gene: TRBV6-9; d_gene: NA; abundance: NA; j_gene: TRBJ1-1; CDR3nt: TGTGCCAGCACCAACCGACAGAACACTGAAGCTTTCTTT; CDR3aa: CASTNRQNTEAFF
v_gene: TRBV19; d_gene: NA; abundance: NA; j_gene: TRBJ1-1; CDR3nt: TGTGCCAGTAGTTACAGGGACCAGAACACTGAAGCTTTCTTT; CDR3aa: CASSYRDQNTEAFF
v_gene: TRBV11-2; d_gene: NA; abundance: once; j_gene: TRBJ2-7; CDR3nt: TGTGCCAGCAGCTTAAGCTTGTCTTCCTACGAGCAGTACTTC; CDR3aa: CASSLSLSSYEQYF
v_gene: TRBV5-1; d_gene: NA; abundance: few; j_gene: TRBJ2-1; CDR3nt: TGCGCCAGCAGCTTGGACCGAAGGGTGCAAGCCAATGAGCAGTTCTTC; CDR3aa: CASSLDRRVQANEQFF
v_gene: TRBV7-2; d_gene: NA; abundance: NA; j_gene: TRBJ2-7; CDR3nt: TGTGCCAGCAGCGTAGGGGGGGCGGGGGAGCAGTACTTC; CDR3aa: CASSVGGAGEQYF
v_gene: TRBV10-3; d_gene: TRBD1; abundance: NA; j_gene: TRBJ1-5; CDR3nt: TGTGCCATCAGGGACAGGGGGCAATATCAGCCCCAGCATTTT; CDR3aa: CAIRDRGQYQPQHF
v_gene: TRBV15; d_gene: TRBD1; abundance: NA; j_gene: TRBJ1-6; CDR3nt: TGTGCCACCAGCATCGGACAGGGTCCTGGAAATTCACCCCTCCACTTT; CDR3aa: CATSIGQGPGNSPLHF
v_gene: TRBV20-1; d_gene: NA; abundance: NA; j_gene: TRBJ2-1; CDR3nt: TGCAGTGCTCACAAAAGCTCCTACAATGAGCAGTTCTTC; CDR3aa: CSAHKSSYNEQFF
v_gene: TRBV7-9; d_gene: TRBD2; abundance: many; j_gene: TRBJ2-2; CDR3nt: TGTGCCAGCAGCTTCTATAGCGGGGGCCCCCCCGGGGAGCTGTTTTTT; CDR3aa: CASSFYSGGPPGELFF
v_gene: TRBV20-1; d_gene: TRBD2; abundance: NA; j_gene: TRBJ2-4; CDR3nt: TGCAGTGCCCCAGCGGGGGTCGCCAAAAACATTCAGTACTTC; CDR3aa: CSAPAGVAKNIQYF
v_gene: TRBV7-8; d_gene: TRBD2; abundance: NA; j_gene: TRBJ2-5; CDR3nt: TGTGCCAGCAGCTCCTTTGCGGTAGCGGGACGAGAGACCCAGTACTTC; CDR3aa: CASSSFAVAGRETQYF
v_gene: TRBV12-3/TRBV12-4; d_gene: TRBD1; abundance: NA; j_gene: TRBJ2-7; CDR3nt: TGTGCCAGCAGATTGACAGGGGGTTCGGACGAGCAGTACTTC; CDR3aa: CASRLTGGSDEQYF
v_gene: TRBV6-4; d_gene: TRBD1; abundance: NA; j_gene: TRBJ2-1; CDR3nt: TGTGCCAGCAGTCGGGACAGGGTTGGAAATGAGCAGTTCTTC; CDR3aa: CASSRDRVGNEQFF
v_gene: TRBV6-4; d_gene: NA; abundance: NA; j_gene: TRBJ1-5; CDR3nt: TGTGCCAGCAGTGACAATAGCAATCAGCCCCAGCATTTT; CDR3aa: CASSDNSNQPQHF
v_gene: TRBV24-1; d_gene: NA; abundance: many; j_gene: TRBJ2-3; CDR3nt: TGTGCCACCAGTGATCACGGGATTCGCACAGATACGCAGTATTTT; CDR3aa: CATSDHGIRTDTQYF
v_gene: TRBV7-3; d_gene: TRBD2; abundance: NA; j_gene: TRBJ2-7; CDR3nt: TGTGCCAGCAGCTTAGCGCCTAGCGGGGGCCCGAGCTCCTACGAGCAGTACTTC; CDR3aa: CASSLAPSGGPSSYEQYF
v_gene: TRBV7-3; d_gene: NA; abundance: few; j_gene: TRBJ2-3; CDR3nt: TGTGCCAGCAGCATTAGATCTCGGCAGTATTTT; CDR3aa: CASSIRSRQYF
v_gene: TRBV19; d_gene: NA; abundance: NA; j_gene: TRBJ2-2; CDR3nt: TGTGCCAGTAGTCCCCAGACAGAAATCGGGGAGCTGTTTTTT; CDR3aa: CASSPQTEIGELFF
v_gene: TRBV5-1; d_gene: NA; abundance: NA; j_gene: TRBJ1-4; CDR3nt: TGCGCCAGCAGCTTTAGCGGGGGGAACGAAAAACTGTTTTTT; CDR3aa: CASSFSGGNEKLFF
v_gene: TRBV7-9; d_gene: NA; abundance: NA; j_gene: TRBJ1-5; CDR3nt: TGTGCCAGCAGCTTAGGTCCGACGAATCAGCCCCAGCATTTT; CDR3aa: CASSLGPTNQPQHF
v_gene: TRBV24-1; d_gene: TRBD2; abundance: NA; j_gene: TRBJ2-1; CDR3nt: TGCGCCACCAGTGATTTGCAAATTAGCGGGGACCGAATAGCATACAATGAGCAGTTCTTC; CDR3aa: CATSDLQISGDRIAYNEQFF
v_gene: TRBV10-3; d_gene: TRBD1; abundance: few; j_gene: TRBJ2-2; CDR3nt: TGTGCCATCAGTGGGACAGGGAGGAACACCGGGGAGCTGTTTTTT; CDR3aa: CAISGTGRNTGELFF
v_gene: TRBV7-6; d_gene: NA; abundance: many; j_gene: TRBJ2-3; CDR3nt: TGTGCCAGCAGCTATCAGGGCGGGGATACGCAGTATTTT; CDR3aa: CASSYQGGDTQYF
v_gene: TRBV20-1; d_gene: NA; abundance: NA; j_gene: TRBJ2-7; CDR3nt: TGCAGTGCTTCGGGACCCTCCTACGAGCAGTACTTC; CDR3aa: CSASGPSYEQYF
v_gene: TRBV7-2; d_gene: TRBD1; abundance: NA; j_gene: TRBJ1-2; CDR3nt: TGTGCCAGCAGCGCCCGACAGGGTAGCTATGGCTACACCTTC; CDR3aa: CASSARQGSYGYTF
v_gene: TRBV20-1; d_gene: NA; abundance: few; j_gene: TRBJ2-3; CDR3nt: TGCAGTGCTAGTCGTAAGCTAGTCACAGATACGCAGTATTTT; CDR3aa: CSASRKLVTDTQYF
v_gene: TRBV7-9; d_gene: TRBD1; abundance: NA; j_gene: TRBJ2-5; CDR3nt: TGTGCCAGCAGCCCCGGGACAGCGTACCAAGAGACCCAGTACTTC; CDR3aa: CASSPGTAYQETQYF
v_gene: TRBV15; d_gene: NA; abundance: NA; j_gene: TRBJ2-1; CDR3nt: TGTGCCACCAGCAGAGGGGTGGTGCGTTCCTACAATGAGCAGTTCTTC; CDR3aa: CATSRGVVRSYNEQFF
v_gene: TRBV7-8; d_gene: TRBD1; abundance: NA; j_gene: TRBJ2-1; CDR3nt: TGTGCCAGCAGCTTAGAAGTGACAGGGGGTAATGAGCAGTTCTTC; CDR3aa: CASSLEVTGGNEQFF
v_gene: TRBV19; d_gene: NA; abundance: many; j_gene: TRBJ1-2; CDR3nt: TGTGCCAGTAGTGCGGGGGGCTCGGGGGGCTACACCTTC; CDR3aa: CASSAGGSGGYTF
v_gene: TRBV2; d_gene: TRBD1; abundance: NA; j_gene: TRBJ1-5; CDR3nt: TGTGCCAGCAGCGTTTTGGCAGACAGGGGGAGTGTTAGGTATCAGCCCCAGCATTTT; CDR3aa: CASSVLADRGSVRYQPQHF
v_gene: TRBV6-1; d_gene: TRBD1; abundance: many; j_gene: TRBJ1-1; CDR3nt: TGTGCCAGCAGCTACCAGGCAGGGGGCACTGAAGCTTTCTTT; CDR3aa: CASSYQAGGTEAFF
v_gene: TRBV27; d_gene: TRBD2; abundance: NA; j_gene: TRBJ2-7; CDR3nt: TGTGCCAGCAGTTTATTCGCGGGAGACCCTTTGGATGAGCAGTACTTC; CDR3aa: CASSLFAGDPLDEQYF
v_gene: TRBV7-2; d_gene: NA; abundance: NA; j_gene: TRBJ2-1; CDR3nt: TGTGCCAGCAGCTCACAAGCCGGGACTCACAATGAGCAGTTCTTC; CDR3aa: CASSSQAGTHNEQFF
v_gene: TRBV12-3/TRBV12-4; d_gene: NA; abundance: NA; j_gene: TRBJ2-7; CDR3nt: TGTGCCAGCAGTTCCGACTATTACTACGAGCAGTACTTC; CDR3aa: CASSSDYYYEQYF
v_gene: TRBV7-2; d_gene: NA; abundance: NA; j_gene: TRBJ2-7; CDR3nt: TGTGCCAGCAGCTTAGATCTGGGCCGCCTAGAGTACGAGCAGTACTTC; CDR3aa: CASSLDLGRLEYEQYF
v_gene: TRBV5-6; d_gene: NA; abundance: NA; j_gene: TRBJ2-7; CDR3nt: TGTGCCAGCAGCTCGACAAGGGACGAGCAGTACTTC; CDR3aa: CASSSTRDEQYF
v_gene: TRBV7-2; d_gene: NA; abundance: few; j_gene: TRBJ2-7; CDR3nt: TGTGCCAGCAGCTTAGCGCTAGCAGAGCCCTACGAGCAGTACTTC; CDR3aa: CASSLALAEPYEQYF
v_gene: TRBV20-1; d_gene: NA; abundance: NA; j_gene: TRBJ2-7; CDR3nt: TGCAGTGCTAGCCCCCCGGTCGGCTACGAGCAGTACTTC; CDR3aa: CSASPPVGYEQYF
v_gene: TRBV9; d_gene: NA; abundance: many; j_gene: TRBJ2-7; CDR3nt: TGTGCCAGCAGCGCGGGGACGGGGACCTACGAGCAGTACTTC; CDR3aa: CASSAGTGTYEQYF
v_gene: TRBV29-1; d_gene: NA; abundance: NA; j_gene: TRBJ2-3; CDR3nt: TGCAGCGTTGGAGAGGCAGATACGCAGTATTTT; CDR3aa: CSVGEADTQYF
v_gene: TRBV20-1; d_gene: NA; abundance: NA; j_gene: TRBJ1-2; CDR3nt: TGCAGTGCTACCAATAGGGGCTATGGCTACACCTTC; CDR3aa: CSATNRGYGYTF